The clone carrying this TCR beta chain was observed many times. No antigen is known for it. This sample is drawn from a study of T cells in Graves' hyperthyroidism and ophthalmopathy. Not enrolled were patients with uncontrolled infection, other autoimmune disease, pregnancy or lactation. Broader study findings: Expanded thyroid clonotypes (above 0.001) were mostly also found in blood.

There were TCR beta CDR3 regions amplified from RNA transcripts. Initially, a first-round RT-PCR of the TCR CDR3 employed the HTBI primer set. One entry per CDR3 protein results from TCRdb running MiXCR on the multiplex PCR reads. The sample has fewer than 650,000 distinct CDR3 sequences, 12% to 15% seen once. Sequenced: blood. The sequence was obtained from a woman in her late teens or twenties with Graves' ophthalmopathy.

This chain's CDR3 is CASSPRSGRGAFF. As DNA, the CDR3 is TGTGCCAGCAGCCCCCGATCGGGCAGGGGAGCTTTCTTT. This chain joins TRBV3-1 and TRBJ1-1; perhaps TRBD1 as D (6 bases). CDR1 and CDR2 (germline): LGHDT, YNNKEL (reference sequence). CDR3 size: 13 residues. The germline V and J ends were trimmed by 4 bases and 10 bases, with 16 bases remaining between them. Combining the CDR3 with reference TRBV3-1 and TRBJ1-1 gives the whole variable domain DTAVSQTPKYLVTQMGNDKSIKCEQNLGHDTMYWYKQDSKKFLKIMFSYNNKELIINETVPNRFSPKSPDKAHLNLHINSLELGDSAVYFCASSPRSGRGAFFGQGTRLTVV.